This passage covers 6 T cell receptor beta chains from one sample sequenced in a study of cytomegalovirus exposure and HLA in healthy donors. The PCR employed 60 Vbeta primers together with 13 Jbeta primers. TCRdb keeps only in-frame clones here, not all; method: immunoSEQ multiplex PCR. Altogether about 160,000 clones are present, 65% to 90% being singletons, with the ten largest covering roughly 6.7%. Sequencing was done on a sample of PBMCs. The receptors stem from a man aged 45 to 65 in good health and CMV-seropositive.

The chain is built from TRBV30 and TRBJ1-2; D is ambiguous. Germline V gene sequence: CDR1 GTSNPN, CDR2 SVGIG (reference sequence). Trimming cost V 2 bases and J 2 bases, with 6 bases left between them. The CDR3 has 12 amino acids. CDR3 in amino acids: CAWSPQNYGYTF. In DNA form, the CDR3 reads TGTGCCTGGAGTCCACAGAACTATGGCTACACCTTC.

This chain uses TRBV6-6 with TRBJ2-7; 8 nucleotides line up with TRBD1. The CDR3 consists of 14 residues. CDR1 MNHNY and CDR2 SVGAGI come from the germline V gene (reference sequence). Trimming removed 5 bases from V and 1 base from J; junction bases left unmatched: 4. The CDR3 sequence: CASSTRQGSYEQYF. The CDR3 coding sequence is TGTGCCAGCAGTACCCGACAGGGGTCCTACGAGCAGTACTTC.

The chain employs TRBV6-5 and TRBJ1-2; D is undetermined. V lost 8 bases and J 4 bases, leaving 14 bases between the germline ends. The germline CDR1 and CDR2 sequences are MNHEY and SVGAGI. CDR3 length equals 13 residues. The CDR3 spells CASRGVQFYGYTF. CDR3 nucleotide sequence: TGTGCCAGCCGCGGTGTGCAGTTCTATGGCTACACCTTC.

V and J are TRBV7-9 and TRBJ2-7; 7 bases align to TRBD2. Germline CDR1 is SEHNR and CDR2 is FQNEAQ (reference sequence). The ends lost 5 bases at V and 6 bases at J; junction bases unmatched: 4. The CDR3 totals 12 residues. In DNA, the CDR3 is TGTGCCAGCAGCCTAGGGGAGGGCGAGCAGTACTTC. It translates to CASSLGEGEQYF.

The chain links TRBV4-1 to TRBJ1-2, with D uncertain. Trimming removed 2 bases at V and 3 bases at J, with 22 bases between. CDR1 and CDR2 from the germline V gene are MGHRA and YSYEKL. The CDR3 loop spans 18 amino acids. CDR3 sequence reads: CASSQRGGPRQMDYGYTF. The CDR3 DNA is TGCGCCAGCAGCCAACGTGGCGGGCCCAGACAAATGGACTATGGCTACACCTTC.

The chain uses TRBV2 and TRBJ1-5; unclear D gene. This CDR3 region has 14 residues. The V end lost 4 bases, the J end lost 5 bases, and 12 bases lay between the germline ends. The germline V gene has CDR1 SNHLY and CDR2 FYNNEI. CDR3 bases: TGTGCCAGCAGTGGTGCAGGAACCTATCAGCCCCAGCATTTT. It codes for CASSGAGTYQPQHF.